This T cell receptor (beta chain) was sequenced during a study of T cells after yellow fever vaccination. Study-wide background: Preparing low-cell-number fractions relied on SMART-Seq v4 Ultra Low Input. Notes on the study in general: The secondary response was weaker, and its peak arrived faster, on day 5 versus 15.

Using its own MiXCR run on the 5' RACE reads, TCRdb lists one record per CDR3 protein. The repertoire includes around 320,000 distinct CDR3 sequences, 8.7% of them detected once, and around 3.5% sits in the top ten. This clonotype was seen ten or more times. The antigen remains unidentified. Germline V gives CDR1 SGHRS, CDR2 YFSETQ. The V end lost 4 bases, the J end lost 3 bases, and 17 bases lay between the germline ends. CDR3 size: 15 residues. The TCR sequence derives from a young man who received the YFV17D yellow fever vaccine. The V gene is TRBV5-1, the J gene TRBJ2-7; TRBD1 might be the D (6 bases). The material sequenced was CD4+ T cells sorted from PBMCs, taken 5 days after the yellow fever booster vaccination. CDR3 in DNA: TGCGCCAGCAGCCTCGCCGGGACACTCGGCTACGAGCAGTACTTC. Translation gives CASSLAGTLGYEQYF.